This TCR beta chain stems from a study of CD8+ T cells in alopecia areata. Study-wide background: Administration of oral tofacitinib to treated patients was at 5 to 10 mg twice daily. Tofacitinib exposure lasted 6 to 18 months, followed by 6 months off drug. Affected scalp percentage set treated patients' severity scores. Study findings and constraints: An increase in clonality over normal scalp was evident in lesional scalp, especially alopecia totalis/universalis.

Indicated treatment: oral pan-JAK inhibitor, 5-10 mg twice daily. Peripheral blood and lesional scalp punch biopsies came from alopecia areata patients. The germline CDR1 and CDR2 sequences are MNHEY and SMNVEV (reference sequence). The CDR3 totals 14 residues. V lost 5 bases to trimming and J lost 9 bases, with 17 bases between them. A note on this clone: Its antigen is not known.

Reverse transcribed after extraction, RNA yielded cDNA as the sequencing template. Using immunoSEQ multiplex PCR, the repertoire was profiled, and TCRdb retains in-frame clones only, with some absent. The repertoire has about 4,300 clones, 69% of them found once; the top ten carry under 9.5%. Sequences were derived from skin, sampled at week 24, from a patient treated with tofacitinib. This TCR derives from a human donor with alopecia areata. The chain recombines TRBV27 with TRBJ2-1; the D gene is possibly TRBD2 (5 bases). CDR3 residues: CASSTPSLPREQFF. The CDR3 coding sequence is TGTGCCAGCAGTACCCCTAGCTTGCCTCGTGAGCAGTTCTTC.